Sequencing of this T cell receptor (beta chain) was carried out in a study of blood T cell repertoires in COVID-19. Donors in Cohort 3 counted as recovered after two negative PCRs, clearance, or symptom resolution. Generated by immunoSEQ multiplex PCR, the TCRdb table keeps only in-frame clones and is missing some. Among a few hundred thousand clones, around 86% were seen once, and the ten largest hold around 5.1%. Germline CDR1 and CDR2: MNHEY and SVGAGI. The CDR3 contains 14 residues. The trim removed 6 bases at V and 5 bases at J, leaving 5 bases unmatched. The sample was PBMCs or T cells enriched from blood (not recorded which). This TCR was sampled from a woman between 45 and 60 years old who had recovered from COVID-19. The chain is built from TRBV6-5 and TRBJ1-5, with 9 nucleotides matching TRBD1. The CDR3 nucleotides read TGTGCCAGCAGGGGACAGGGACCCTATCAGCCCCAGCATTTT. As protein: CASRGQGPYQPQHF.